Below are 15 T cell receptor beta chains sequenced from a single sample in a study of cytotoxic CD8 clonotypes in ibrutinib-treated CLL (dated by TCRdb to the early 2020s). The sample's time point label is to be understood as: roughly 12 months on ibrutinib. Library generation was performed with the immunoSEQ multiplex PCR assay. TCRdb holds this immuneACCESS table with in-frame rearrangements only. Some clones are missing; in checked studies, unresolved V genes explain under half, and the rest has no known cause. The sample includes over 120,000 clones, with about 80% observed a single time. 9.5% to 15% of the sample belongs to the ten largest clones. The source was PBMCs, collected after 12 months of ibrutinib treatment. The receptor set was obtained from a human donor with chronic lymphocytic leukemia.

In its sample, this clone was seen a few times. V gene TRBV19 combines with J gene TRBJ2-3; maybe TRBD1 (6 bases). Germline CDR1 is LNHDA and CDR2 is SQIVND (reference sequence). V was clipped by 8 bases and J by 2 bases, with 11 bases between them. The CDR3 extends over 13 amino acids. CDR3 sequence: CASLDRLTDTQYF. CDR3 DNA: TGTGCCAGTTTGGACAGACTCACAGATACGCAGTATTTT.

The chain has TRBV25-1 and TRBJ2-1, with 8 bases matching TRBD1. This CDR3 contains 15 residues. CDR1 MGHDK and CDR2 SYGVNS come from the germline V gene. With 7 bases clipped from V and 4 bases from J, the junction kept 9 bases outside the gene matches. CDR3 loop: CASTLRDRLYNEQFF. CDR3 DNA: TGTGCCAGCACCCTCCGGGACAGGTTATACAATGAGCAGTTCTTC.

This clone turned up a few times. The chain links TRBV18 to TRBJ2-5; D is possibly TRBD2 (6 bases). Between the trimmed V and J ends, which lost 6 bases and 1 base, there was a span of 12 bases. This CDR3 contains 14 residues. Germline V lookup: CDR1 KGHSH, CDR2 LQKENI. The CDR3 reads CASSGGSTQETQYF. The DNA of the CDR3 is TGTGCCAGCTCGGGGGGTTCAACCCAAGAGACCCAGTACTTC. The entire variable domain, with the rest obtained from reference TRBV18 and TRBJ2-5, is as follows: NAGVMQNPRHLVRRRGQEARLRCSPMKGHSHVYWYRQLPEEGLKFMVYLQKENIIDESGMPKERFSAEFPKEGPSILRIQQVVRGDSAAYFCASSGGSTQETQYFGPGTRLLVL.

The J gene is TRBJ2-4, the V gene TRBV10-1; D is unclear. Trimming removed 0 bases at V and 5 bases at J, with 5 bases between. Germline V lookup: CDR1 WNHNN, CDR2 SYGVQD (reference sequence). CDR3 length equals 13 residues. The CDR3 nucleotides read TGCGCCAGCAGTGAGTCGACTCAAAACATTCAGTACTTC. Protein sequence: CASSESTQNIQYF.

This clone was observed a few times. The rearrangement links TRBV7-2 to TRBJ2-5, with a tentative D call TRBD1 (5 bases). Trimming removed 1 base at V and 5 bases at J, with 11 bases between. The CDR3 contains 14 residues. CDR1 SGHTA and CDR2 FQGNSA come from the germline V gene. CDR3 coding DNA: TGTGCCAGCAGCTTAGTAGGGGTAGTGGAGACCCAGTACTTC. The encoded protein is CASSLVGVVETQYF.

This chain joins TRBV7-8 and TRBJ1-3, with D perhaps matching TRBD1 (6 bases). The germline gives CDR1 SGHVS, CDR2 FQNEAQ. V lost 5 bases and J lost 4, with 12 bases in between. This CDR3 is built from 14 residues. The CDR3, as DNA: TGTGCCAGCAGCCCACAGGGTTACGGAAACACCATATATTTT. This sequence encodes CASSPQGYGNTIYF.

J is TRBJ1-1 and V is TRBV7-9; no clear D gene. V dropped 1 base and J dropped 0 bases, with 9 bases sitting between them. The CDR3 length is 15 residues. The germline CDR1 and CDR2 sequences are SEHNR and FQNEAQ (reference sequence). The CDR3 bases are TGTGCCAGCAGCTTAGGGTCCGTCTTGAACACTGAAGCTTTCTTT. Protein: CASSLGSVLNTEAFF.

This chain links TRBV29-1 with TRBJ1-2; D gene ambiguous. CDR1 is SQVTM, CDR2 ANQGSEA, per germline. Trimming cost V 2 bases and J 3 bases, with 16 bases left between them. CDR3 size: 15 residues. The CDR3 DNA reads as TGCAGCGTTGAATTACTGAGGAGATCTCACTATGGCTACACCTTC. Amino acid sequence: CSVELLRRSHYGYTF.

The rearrangement joins TRBV14 to TRBJ2-7, with TRBD2 as a possible D gene (6 bases). The CDR3 covers 15 residues. Trimming cost V 4 bases and J 1 base, with 14 bases left between them. Per germline, CDR1 SGHDN and CDR2 FVKESK. The CDR3 DNA is TGTGCCAGCAGCCGCCCGAGGACTATTTCCTACGAGCAGTACTTC. Protein: CASSRPRTISYEQYF.

This chain connects TRBV2 to TRBJ2-7; 11 bases are shared with TRBD2. V was clipped by 3 bases and J by 4 bases; unmatched bases: 2. The germline V gene has CDR1 SNHLY and CDR2 FYNNEI. CDR3 length: 14 amino acids. This chain's CDR3 is CASSDRTSGYEQYF. The CDR3 coding sequence is TGTGCCAGCAGTGATAGGACTAGCGGGTACGAGCAGTACTTC.

The genes are TRBV27 and TRBJ2-1, with D unresolved. Germline V CDR1 and CDR2: MNHEY, SMNVEV (reference sequence). The CDR3 spans 14 residues. Trimming pared 5 bases from V and 2 bases from J, leaving 10 bases between. In nucleotides, the CDR3 is TGTGCCAGCAGTGTTGACACAACCTACAATGAGCAGTTCTTC. It codes for CASSVDTTYNEQFF.

The CDR3 coding sequence is TGTGCCAGTAGTATAAGTCCCTACAATGAGCAGTTCTTC. Protein: CASSISPYNEQFF. V and J are TRBV19 and TRBJ2-1; unclear D gene. Trimming pared 2 bases from V and 2 bases from J, leaving 4 bases between. Germline loops: CDR1 LNHDA, CDR2 SQIVND (reference sequence). There are 13 residues in the CDR3.

The chain is built from TRBV7-2 and TRBJ2-7, with D perhaps matching TRBD2 (7 bases). The CDR3 covers 15 residues. CDR1 SGHTA and CDR2 FQGNSA come from the germline V gene. Trimming removed 5 bases from V and 3 bases from J, with 17 bases in between. CDR3 sequence (DNA): TGTGCCAGCAGCACGTGGACAGCGGGACTCTACGAGCAGTACTTC. Protein sequence: CASSTWTAGLYEQYF.

In this sample, this clone turned up a few times. This chain connects TRBV4-3 to TRBJ2-7, with 8 nucleotides matching TRBD1. CDR3 length equals 14 residues. CDR1 and CDR2 from the germline V gene are LGHNA and YSLEER. With 1 base clipped from V and 5 bases from J, the junction kept 4 bases outside the gene matches. The CDR3: CASSQGQGYNEQYF. The CDR3 DNA sequence: TGCGCCAGCAGCCAAGGACAGGGGTACAACGAGCAGTACTTC.

The chain is built from TRBV27 and TRBJ1-4; 9 bases line up with TRBD1. Germline V gene lookup returns CDR1 MNHEY and CDR2 SMNVEV (reference sequence). CDR3 length: 15 amino acids. V shed 4 bases and J 6 bases; nucleotides not matched to a gene: 6. The CDR3 sequence is CASSSQGAVYEKLFF. The CDR3 coding sequence is TGTGCCAGCAGTTCACAGGGGGCGGTTTATGAAAAACTGTTTTTT.